These T cell receptor beta chains were read from a single sample in a study of cytomegalovirus exposure and HLA in healthy donors. Profiled with immunoSEQ multiplex PCR; TCRdb holds only in-frame clones, not every one. The sample consists of about 170,000 clones, roughly 84% of them appearing once. The material sequenced was PBMCs. The receptors were gathered from a male donor in good health and CMV-seronegative. Each CDR3 is given with its conserved first and last residue. D genes are given only for firm matches. Rows give clone size only sometimes, using once, few, many, or a class for an expanded clone.

V gene	clone size	J gene	D gene	CDR3 DNA	CDR3 protein
TRBV5-1	-	TRBJ2-5	-	TGTGCCAGCAGCTTGGCCGGGATCACCAGAGAGACCCAGTACTTC	CASSLAGITRETQYF
TRBV30	once	TRBJ2-1	-	TGTGCCTGGAGACACCTCTCCTACAATGAGCAGTTCTTC	CAWRHLSYNEQFF
TRBV6-5	-	TRBJ2-1	TRBD2	TGTGCCGGCAGCCGACTAGCGGGAGTAGGCAATGAGCAGTTCTTC	CAGSRLAGVGNEQFF
TRBV2	-	TRBJ2-2	-	TGTGCCAGCAGGGGGGACACCGGGGTCGGGACCGGGGAGCTGTTTTTT	CASRGDTGVGTGELFF
TRBV28	-	TRBJ2-2	-	TGTGCCAGCAGTTTCCTGAACACCGGGGAGCTGTTTTTT	CASSFLNTGELFF
TRBV5-1	-	TRBJ2-3	-	TGCGCCAGCAGCTTGGGGGGAGAGGATACGCAGTATTTT	CASSLGGEDTQYF
TRBV7-8	-	TRBJ2-7	-	TGTGCCAGCAGCTTAGGGTCTAGCTTATACGAGCAGTACTTC	CASSLGSSLYEQYF
TRBV7-9	-	TRBJ2-6	TRBD1	TGTTCCAGCAGCTCTCCGGGACAGGGGGCGTCTGGGGCCAACGTCCTGACTTTC	CSSSSPGQGASGANVLTF
TRBV18	-	TRBJ2-7	-	TGTGCCAGCTCAACACCGGGAGCGGACGAGCAGTACTTC	CASSTPGADEQYF
TRBV15	-	TRBJ1-2	-	TGTGCCACCAGCAGAGTAGTACGAGACGGGTACATCACCTTC	CATSRVVRDGYITF
TRBV5-4	-	TRBJ2-7	TRBD2	TGTGCCAGCAGCTTGCTAGCGGGGCCAGGCGGCGAGCAGTACTTC	CASSLLAGPGGEQYF
TRBV12-5	-	TRBJ1-6	TRBD1	TGTGCTAGTGGTTTGGTACGGACCTCAACAGGGGGCAATTCACCCCTCCACTTT	CASGLVRTSTGGNSPLHF
TRBV28	-	TRBJ2-2	TRBD1	TGTGCCAGCAGTTACAGGGGGCGAGGCACCGGGGAGCTGTTTTTT	CASSYRGRGTGELFF
TRBV5-1	-	TRBJ2-1	TRBD2	TGCGCCAGCAGCTTGGCTAGCGGGAGGGATGAGCAGTTCTTC	CASSLASGRDEQFF
TRBV19	-	TRBJ1-5	-	TGTGCCAGTAGTTCGACAGGCTATCAGCCCCAGCATTTT	CASSSTGYQPQHF
TRBV5-4	-	TRBJ2-7	TRBD1	TGTGCCAGCAGCGGGGACAGGGGATCCTACGAGCAGTACTTC	CASSGDRGSYEQYF
TRBV14	-	TRBJ2-3	TRBD1	TGTGCCAGCAGCCAAGCGGACAGGGGTACAGATACGCAGTATTTT	CASSQADRGTDTQYF
TRBV7-3	-	TRBJ2-1	TRBD2	TGTGCCAGCAGCTCGACTAGCCGGGGGGTGGGTGAGCAGTTCTTC	CASSSTSRGVGEQFF
TRBV7-9	-	TRBJ1-1	TRBD1	TGTTCCAGCAGCTTAGGGGACAGTGGCACTGAAGCTTTCTTT	CSSSLGDSGTEAFF
TRBV4-1	few	TRBJ2-7	-	TGCGCCAGCAGCCAACAGGGGAACTCCTACGAGCAGTACTTC	CASSQQGNSYEQYF
TRBV7-9	few	TRBJ1-5	-	TGTGCCAGCAGTTCGGACAGTTATCAGCCCCAGCATTTT	CASSSDSYQPQHF
TRBV19	-	TRBJ2-5	TRBD1	TGTGCCAGTAGTAGCGCCGGGACAGGCTCGGAGACCCAGTACTTC	CASSSAGTGSETQYF
TRBV11-2	-	TRBJ2-3	TRBD2	TGTGCCACCTCGAAGCTAGCGGGGGGCCTTCAGAGCACAGATACGCAGTATTTT	CATSKLAGGLQSTDTQYF
TRBV5-1	-	TRBJ2-3	TRBD1	TGCGCCAGCAGCCCAAAACAGGGGACGGGCACAGATACGCAGTATTTT	CASSPKQGTGTDTQYF
TRBV14	-	TRBJ2-1	TRBD2	TGTGCCAGCAGCCATGTTCCGGGAGGCCAGCCCGAGTTCTTC	CASSHVPGGQPEFF
TRBV11-2	once	TRBJ2-5	TRBD2	TGTGCCAGCAGCTTGGCAGCGGGGGGGCCCGAAGAGACCCAGTACTTC	CASSLAAGGPEETQYF
TRBV6-5	-	TRBJ2-7	TRBD1	TGTGCCAGCACTGGGACAGGGTTCTACGAGCAGTACTTC	CASTGTGFYEQYF
TRBV13	-	TRBJ2-3	-	TGTGCCAGCAGCCCCAGGCCCGTTTCAGATACGCAGTATTTT	CASSPRPVSDTQYF
TRBV13	-	TRBJ2-5	TRBD1	TGTGCCAGCAGCGGAATGGACAGGGACCTTGTGACCCAGTACTTC	CASSGMDRDLVTQYF
TRBV7-9	-	TRBJ2-3	TRBD2	TGTGCCAGCAGCTACCGCGGGGGTAAAGGGGTGGATACGCAGTATTTT	CASSYRGGKGVDTQYF
TRBV5-4	-	TRBJ2-2	-	TGTGCCAGCAGCTTGGGGGGCCTGCAAGGCGGGGAGCTGTTTTTT	CASSLGGLQGGELFF
TRBV6-5	-	TRBJ2-7	-	TGTGCCAGCAGTTACTGGGGCGAGCCTAATTACGAGCAGTACTTC	CASSYWGEPNYEQYF
TRBV7-6	-	TRBJ1-6	TRBD1	TGTGCCAGCAGCTTAGCACAGGGGAACTATAATTCACCCCTCCACTTT	CASSLAQGNYNSPLHF